The clone carrying this T cell receptor (beta chain) was counted ten times or more. Other DNA sequences within the sample encode an identical CDR3. The data are from a study of blood T cell repertoires in COVID-19. Study-wide context: PBMCs, B-cell-depleted T cells, or T cells provided the cDNA or gDNA that made up the material.

The germline V and J ends were trimmed by 0 bases and 4 bases, with 8 bases remaining between them. The CDR3 has 13 amino acids. Germline-derived CDR1 and CDR2 are SGHRS and YFSETQ. The protocol was immunoSEQ multiplex PCR, while the TCRdb copy is restricted to in-frame clones and leaves out a portion. The sample holds fewer than 250,000 clones, about 90% seen once. Each participant's cohort was designated according to participant-reported clinical history. Specimen: PBMCs or T cells enriched from blood (not recorded which). The rearrangement joins TRBV5-1 to TRBJ2-7, with D perhaps TRBD1 (6 bases). The receptor was isolated from a woman aged 25 to 45 who had been exposed to COVID-19. The CDR3 sequence is CASSLAQGYEQYF. The CDR3 DNA is TGCGCCAGCAGCTTGGCACAGGGTTACGAGCAGTACTTC.